This TCR beta chain was recorded in a study of a mutant IDH1 vaccine in newly diagnosed glioma. Study as a whole: Treated individuals were around 60% male and approximately 38% female, averaging about 37 years of age. Patients got radiotherapy, temozolomide, or both beforehand, and most got both.

The time point here: baseline, week 1 (first vaccination visit). Treatment of the sample: pre-vaccination baseline after standard-of-care therapy. Libraries were prepared by immunoSEQ multiplex PCR; TCRdb keeps only in-frame clonotypes and omits some of them. The sample holds about 68,000 clones, about four fifths seen once. Notes on the study in general: Pseudoprogression appeared independent of alterations in top peripheral clonotypes. Researchers report vaccine-induced immune responses in about 94% of patients.

The trim removed 6 bases at V and 5 bases at J, leaving 13 bases unmatched. The CDR3 runs 16 residues. The germline V gene has CDR1 MRHNA and CDR2 SNTAGT. This clone turned up a few times. Its antigen is undetermined. The input for sequencing was PBMCs, taken from a glioma patient treated with radiotherapy, temozolomide or both. The sequence was collected from a man aged 50 or older with glioma. V and J are TRBV6-4 and TRBJ1-2; 9 bases match TRBD1. In DNA, the CDR3 is TGTGCCAGCAGCGAGACAGGGGGAATAGGCCCATATGGCTACACCTTC. This encodes CASSETGGIGPYGYTF.